This T cell receptor beta chain is from a study of blood T cell repertoires in COVID-19. As for the study in general: Donors in the United States, Italy and Spain gave samples during acute or convalescent COVID-19. The cDNA or gDNA used as material had been derived from T cells, B-cell-depleted T cells, or PBMCs.

The germline CDR1 and CDR2 sequences are MDHEN and SYDVKM. The CDR3 runs to 15 residues. Trimming at V came to 6 bases and at J to 6 bases, leaving 8 bases not matched to a gene. Original methodology: Using reference gene primer amplification, nucleated cell counts were estimated. TCRdb keeps only in-frame clones here, not all; method: immunoSEQ multiplex PCR. The DNA gave D and trimming, while V, J and clone size come from that table. In the table there are 150,000 or so clones, about 89% of which are singletons. Sequencing was performed on peripheral blood. The source of this sequence is a man in his fifties with acute or convalescent COVID-19. The chain combines TRBV28 with TRBJ1-6; 7 nucleotides align to TRBD1. The CDR3 here is CASRDGTVGNSPLHF. In DNA, the CDR3 is TGTGCCAGCAGGGACGGGACAGTAGGTAATTCACCCCTCCACTTT.